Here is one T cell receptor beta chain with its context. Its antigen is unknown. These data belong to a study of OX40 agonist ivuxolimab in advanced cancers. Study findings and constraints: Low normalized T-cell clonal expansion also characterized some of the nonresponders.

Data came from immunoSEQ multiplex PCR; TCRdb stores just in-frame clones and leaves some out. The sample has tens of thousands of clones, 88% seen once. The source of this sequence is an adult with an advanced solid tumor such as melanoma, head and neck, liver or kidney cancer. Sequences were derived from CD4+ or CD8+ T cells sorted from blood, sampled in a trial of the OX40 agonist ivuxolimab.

The CDR3 coding sequence is TGCAGCGTTGCGCAGGGGAAGAGCTATGGCTACACCTTC. Translation gives CSVAQGKSYGYTF. This chain joins TRBV29-1 and TRBJ1-2; possible D gene TRBD1, 6 bases. Germline V gene data show CDR1 as SQVTM and CDR2 as ANQGSEA. The CDR3 is made up of 13 amino acids. Trimming shortened V by 4 bases and J by 4 bases, and 13 bases separated the two germline ends.